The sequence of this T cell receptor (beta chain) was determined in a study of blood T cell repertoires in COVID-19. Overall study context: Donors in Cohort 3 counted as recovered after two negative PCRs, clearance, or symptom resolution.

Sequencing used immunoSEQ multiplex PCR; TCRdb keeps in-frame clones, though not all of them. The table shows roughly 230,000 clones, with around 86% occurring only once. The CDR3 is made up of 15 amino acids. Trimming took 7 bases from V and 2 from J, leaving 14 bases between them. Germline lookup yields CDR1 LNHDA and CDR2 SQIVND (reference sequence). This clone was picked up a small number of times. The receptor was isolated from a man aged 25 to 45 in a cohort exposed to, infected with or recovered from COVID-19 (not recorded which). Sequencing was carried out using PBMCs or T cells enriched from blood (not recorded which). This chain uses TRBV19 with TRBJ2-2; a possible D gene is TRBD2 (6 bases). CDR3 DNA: TGTGCCAGTACCCGGGGGACCCCCAACACCGGGGAGCTGTTTTTT. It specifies CASTRGTPNTGELFF.